Below are 10 T cell receptor beta chains sequenced from a single sample in a study of cytomegalovirus exposure and HLA in healthy donors (dated by TCRdb to the late 2010s). Preparation of the library involved the immunoSEQ multiplex PCR assay. For the multiplex PCR, a mixture combining 60 forward primers for TCR Vbeta segments and 13 reverse primers for TCR Jbeta segments was used. Sourced from immuneACCESS, this table was stored by TCRdb with only in-frame sequences that have V and J called. A share of the clones is absent; for the studies checked, an unresolved V gene accounts for under half, and the remainder has no known explanation. This sample comprises tens of thousands of clones, 80% to 90% of them detected only once. The top ten clonotypes cover about 3.2% of the sample. The sequenced sample consisted of PBMCs. Receptors were obtained from a woman in her twenties or thirties in good health and CMV-seronegative.

The gene calls are TRBV5-6 and TRBJ1-6, with no clear D. Germline V gene sequence: CDR1 SGHDT, CDR2 YYEEEE. This CDR3 comprises 16 residues. V was clipped by 7 bases and J by 8 bases, with 22 bases between them. The CDR3 sequence: CASLSPGWIVHSPLHF. The CDR3 DNA reads as TGTGCCAGCCTATCCCCGGGTTGGATTGTGCATTCACCCCTCCACTTT.

The CDR3 DNA reads as TGTGCCAGCAGCTCCACAATGCCGGGACAGGGCTACTCTGGGGCCAACGTCCTGACTTTC. This sequence encodes CASSSTMPGQGYSGANVLTF. The V and J genes are TRBV28 and TRBJ2-6, with 9 nucleotides matching TRBD1. CDR3 length equals 20 residues. Germline V gives CDR1 MDHEN, CDR2 SYDVKM. Trimming at V came to 6 bases and at J to 0 bases, leaving 15 bases not matched to a gene.

The rearrangement joins TRBV19 to TRBJ2-1, with 8 bases aligning to TRBD1. Unmatched junction bases numbered 10, after V lost 3 bases and J lost 9 bases. The germline V gene encodes CDR1 LNHDA and CDR2 SQIVND (reference sequence). This CDR3 has 15 amino acids. The CDR3 is CASSISQGARGEQFF. Here the CDR3 DNA reads TGTGCCAGTAGTATTAGTCAGGGGGCGAGGGGTGAGCAGTTCTTC.

This chain connects TRBV28 to TRBJ1-2; 12 bases are shared with TRBD1. The germline V gene has CDR1 MDHEN and CDR2 SYDVKM. This CDR3 is built from 16 residues. The ends lost 4 bases at V and 8 bases at J; junction bases unmatched: 11. CDR3 loop: CASSSTGTGGWEGYTF. Here the CDR3 DNA reads TGTGCCAGCAGTTCGACCGGGACAGGGGGCTGGGAAGGCTACACCTTC.

This chain links TRBV18 with TRBJ1-1; maybe TRBD1 (6 bases). The germline gives CDR1 KGHSH, CDR2 LQKENI. Trimming shortened V by 2 bases and J by 7 bases, and 11 bases separated the two germline ends. The CDR3 is 13 amino acids. The CDR3 sequence is CASSPAGAIEAFF. The CDR3 region has the DNA TGTGCCAGCTCACCAGCAGGGGCGATTGAAGCTTTCTTT.

The chain recombines TRBV2 with TRBJ2-5, with D possibly being TRBD1 (6 bases). Germline assignment: CDR1 SNHLY and CDR2 FYNNEI. CDR3 length equals 14 residues. V was shortened by 5 bases and J by 1 base, with 11 bases between the two germline ends. CDR3 protein: CASSTQGIQETQYF. CDR3 bases: TGTGCCAGCAGTACACAGGGAATCCAAGAGACCCAGTACTTC.

Turning to this clone: At one boundary the junction diverges from the germline segment, which might be a read error. The V and J genes are TRBV7-9 and TRBJ2-1; the D gene is possibly TRBD2 (7 bases). Germline V gene sequence: CDR1 SEHNR, CDR2 FQNEAQ (reference sequence). CDR3 length: 18 amino acids. The chain's CDR3 is CSSSLGPRGGGHYNEQFF. Here the CDR3 DNA reads TGTTCCAGCAGCTTAGGGCCTCGGGGCGGGGGCCACTACAATGAGCAGTTCTTC.

CDR3 DNA sequence: TGTGCCAGCAGCTTAGGGGACAAGACCCTTCTGGGAGCTTTCTTT. As protein: CASSLGDKTLLGAFF. This chain joins TRBV7-2 and TRBJ1-1, with a possible D match to TRBD1 (6 bases). The length of the CDR3 is 15 residues. Germline V gene data show CDR1 as SGHTA and CDR2 as FQGNSA. Trimming left V 1 base short and J 10 bases short, with 19 bases between. The full variable domain, in which reference TRBV7-2 and TRBJ1-1 provide the parts outside the CDR3, is GAGVSQSPSNKVTEKGKDVELRCDPISGHTALYWYRQSLGQGLEFLIYFQGNSAPDKSGLPSDRFSAERTGGSVSTLTIQRTQQEDSAVYLCASSLGDKTLLGAFFGQGTRLTVV.

This clone was counted only a few times. This rearrangement joins TRBV18 to TRBJ1-1; 9 bases align to TRBD1. Germline trimming cut 3 bases from V and 3 bases from J; bases unmatched to any gene: 14. The CDR3 sequence is 18 residues long. Germline lookup yields CDR1 KGHSH and CDR2 LQKENI. Here the CDR3 DNA reads TGTGCCAGCTCACCCATACAGGGGGCAGGGGCTGGCGACACTGAAGCTTTCTTT. This sequence encodes CASSPIQGAGAGDTEAFF. The full variable domain, rest sourced from reference TRBV18 and TRBJ1-1, is NAGVMQNPRHLVRRRGQEARLRCSPMKGHSHVYWYRQLPEEGLKFMVYLQKENIIDESGMPKERFSAEFPKEGPSILRIQQVVRGDSAAYFCASSPIQGAGAGDTEAFFGQGTRLTVV.

This clone was counted between two and nine times. J is TRBJ2-3 and V is TRBV7-2, with TRBD1 matching over 7 bases. This CDR3 spans 15 amino acids. Germline assignment: CDR1 SGHTA and CDR2 FQGNSA. Trimming removed 3 bases from V and 3 bases from J; junction bases left unmatched: 6. The CDR3 sequence: CASSFDRAKTDTQYF. CDR3 nucleotide sequence: TGTGCCAGCAGCTTTGACAGGGCGAAAACAGATACGCAGTATTTT. The full variable domain, in which reference TRBV7-2 and TRBJ2-3 provide the parts outside the CDR3, is GAGVSQSPSNKVTEKGKDVELRCDPISGHTALYWYRQSLGQGLEFLIYFQGNSAPDKSGLPSDRFSAERTGGSVSTLTIQRTQQEDSAVYLCASSFDRAKTDTQYFGPGTRLTVL.